This is a list of T cell receptor beta chains from one sample in a study of spatial heterogeneity in lung cancer. TCRdb re-analysed the 5' RACE reads in MiXCR, keeping a single row per CDR3 protein. The data contain about 36,000 distinct CDR3 sequences, 5.2% of them singletons. The sample here was PBMCs, taken at surgery. The receptors were gathered from a female donor with early-stage non-small cell lung cancer. The CDR3 runs from the conserved cysteine through the conserved F or W. The D gene is left open where the match is weak. The size field is filled for only some rows; it gives once, few, many or a size class.

TRBJ2-2 TRBV4-2 TRBD1 many TGTGCCAGCAGCGAGGGGGCGAGAACCGGGGAGCTGTTTTTT CASSEGARTGELFF
TRBJ2-6 TRBV2 NA few TGTGCCAGCAGTAGGACGGCCCGCTCTGGGGCCAACGTCCTGACTTTC CASSRTARSGANVLTF
TRBJ1-2 TRBV20-1 NA NA TGCAGTGCTTTCTCGGGGACTGCTGGCTACACCTTC CSAFSGTAGYTF
TRBJ1-1 TRBV28 NA many TGTGCCAGCAGAGAGAGCACTGAAGCTTTCTTT CASRESTEAFF
TRBJ2-7 TRBV4-3 NA many TGCGCCAGCAGCCAAGCGGAGGGCCGCTACGAGCAGTACTTC CASSQAEGRYEQYF
TRBJ2-4 TRBV7-9 TRBD2 many TGTGCCAGCAGCTTAGCGTGGGGGACTAGCGAGCGCGCTAGCCCAAACATTCAGTACTTC CASSLAWGTSERASPNIQYF
TRBJ1-6 TRBV20-1 NA NA TGCAGTGCTAGAGATGCCGTGGAGGTTTCCTATAATTCACCCCTCCACTTT CSARDAVEVSYNSPLHF
TRBJ2-7 TRBV5-1 NA many TGCGCCAGCAGCTCGCAGGGGATAGCCTACGAGCAGTACTTC CASSSQGIAYEQYF
TRBJ1-2 TRBV11-2 NA many TGTGCCAGCAGCTTGTGGGGTCTCTATGGCTACACCTTC CASSLWGLYGYTF
TRBJ1-6 TRBV4-1 NA many TGCGCCAGCAGTCGGACAGTCGGGTTCTCACCCCTCCACTTT CASSRTVGFSPLHF
TRBJ2-1 TRBV29-1 TRBD2 many TGCAGCGTTGATCTAGCGGGGGCCCGAAATGAGCAGTTCTTC CSVDLAGARNEQFF
TRBJ2-7 TRBV6-6 NA many TGTGCCAGCAGTTACGCAGGGGCCTACGAGCAGTACTTC CASSYAGAYEQYF
TRBJ2-2 TRBV24-1 NA many TGTGCCACCAGTGATCCCGCGAACACCGGGGAGCTGTTTTTT CATSDPANTGELFF